The 28 T cell receptor beta chains given below trace back to one sample, sequenced in a study of cytomegalovirus exposure and HLA in healthy donors. Clones were read by immunoSEQ multiplex PCR, and TCRdb kept only the in-frame ones, dropping some. Among 90,000 to 100,000 clones listed, approximately 88% were seen once. The sequenced sample consisted of PBMCs. These receptors all come from a woman aged 30 to 39 in good health and CMV-seronegative.

This clone was seen only once. The chain uses TRBV11-3 and TRBJ2-3; D is possibly TRBD1 (5 bases). Trimming took 5 bases from V and 4 from J, leaving 13 bases between them. The CDR3 covers 14 residues. Germline CDR1 and CDR2: SGHNT and YENEEA. Here the CDR3 reads CASSRREFADTQYF. The CDR3 DNA reads as TGTGCCAGCAGCCGCAGGGAATTCGCAGATACGCAGTATTTT.

The chain links TRBV9 to TRBJ2-3, with D possibly matching TRBD2 (5 bases). This CDR3 contains 15 residues. V was cut by 7 bases and J by 0 bases, with 15 bases left in between. CDR1 is SGDLS and CDR2 is YYNGEE in the germline V gene. The CDR3 here is CASHRGGPSTDTQYF. In nucleotides, the CDR3 is TGTGCCAGCCACCGTGGCGGGCCTAGCACAGATACGCAGTATTTT.

The chain links TRBV2 to TRBJ1-1; D gene ambiguous. This CDR3 is 12 amino acids long. Trimming removed 4 bases from V and 3 bases from J, with 6 bases in between. Germline CDR1 SNHLY, CDR2 FYNNEI. The CDR3 sequence is CASSVTDTEAFF. The CDR3 region has the DNA TGTGCCAGCAGTGTAACTGACACTGAAGCTTTCTTT.

DNA for the CDR3: TGCGCCAGCAGCTTGACAGGGGATGAAAAACTGTTTTTT. It specifies CASSLTGDEKLFF. The J gene is TRBJ1-4, the V gene TRBV5-1; the match to TRBD1 covers 7 bases. The CDR3 totals 13 residues. The ends lost 1 base at V and 6 bases at J; junction bases unmatched: 0. The germline V gene encodes CDR1 SGHRS and CDR2 YFSETQ. Supplemented by reference TRBV5-1 and TRBJ1-4, the full variable domain reads KAGVTQTPRYLIKTRGQQVTLSCSPISGHRSVSWYQQTPGQGLQFLFEYFSETQRNKGNFPGRFSGRQFSNSRSEMNVSTLELGDSALYLCASSLTGDEKLFFGSGTQLSVL.

The J gene is TRBJ1-1, the V gene TRBV5-1; 9 nucleotides line up with TRBD1. The CDR3 runs to 15 residues. V trimming: 5 bases; J trimming: 5 bases; junction bases outside the gene matches: 10. Germline V gene sequence: CDR1 SGHRS, CDR2 YFSETQ. CDR3 DNA: TGCGCCAGCAGTTCACAGGGGGCAGAGAAGACTGAAGCTTTCTTT. Translation gives CASSSQGAEKTEAFF.

This clone has just one count. The V and J genes are TRBV14 and TRBJ2-7; D is possibly TRBD2 (5 bases). V shed 3 bases and J shed 2 bases, with 11 bases lying between them. From germline, CDR1 is SGHDN and CDR2 FVKESK. This CDR3 spans 14 amino acids. This chain's CDR3 is CASSQMRVPYEQYF. The CDR3 coding sequence is TGTGCCAGCAGCCAGATGCGGGTCCCCTACGAGCAGTACTTC.

This chain uses TRBV7-2 with TRBJ1-3; TRBD1 aligns across 9 bases. The CDR3 sequence is 15 residues long. Germline V gene sequence: CDR1 SGHTA, CDR2 FQGNSA. V trimming: 5 bases; J trimming: 3 bases; junction bases outside the gene matches: 5. The CDR3 here is CASSPQGAGGNTIYF. CDR3 DNA: TGTGCCAGCAGCCCACAGGGGGCAGGTGGAAACACCATATATTTT.

V is TRBV14 and J is TRBJ2-2; 8 bases agree with TRBD1. The CDR3 totals 16 residues. After removal of 3 bases from V and 4 bases from J, the junction contained 7 bases not matched to a gene. Per the germline V gene, CDR1 is SGHDN and CDR2 is FVKESK. In nucleotides, the CDR3 is TGTGCCAGCAGCCAGGCGACAGGGGCGAGCACCGGGGAGCTGTTTTTT. Translation gives CASSQATGASTGELFF.

The CDR3 loop reads CASSMGTIGPEAFF. In DNA, the CDR3 is TGTGCCAGTAGTATGGGGACAATAGGTCCTGAAGCTTTCTTT. The rearrangement links TRBV19 to TRBJ1-1; D possibly corresponds to TRBD1 (6 bases). The germline V gene has CDR1 LNHDA and CDR2 SQIVND (reference sequence). The V end was cut by 3 bases, the J end by 6 bases, with 14 bases between. This CDR3 is built from 14 residues.

This chain joins TRBV4-1 and TRBJ1-1, with D maybe TRBD1 (6 bases). Per the germline V gene, CDR1 is MGHRA and CDR2 is YSYEKL. The CDR3 totals 15 residues. Trimming stripped 0 bases from V and 4 bases from J, with 12 bases between. CDR3 DNA sequence: TGCGCCAGCAGCCAAGACCAATCAGGGGCCACTGAAGCTTTCTTT. Amino acid sequence: CASSQDQSGATEAFF.

The count of this clone is one. This sequence joins TRBV18 and TRBJ1-1, with D unclear. V dropped 3 bases and J dropped 1 base, with 6 bases sitting between them. The CDR3 extends over 13 amino acids. CDR1 is KGHSH, CDR2 LQKENI, per germline. CDR3 DNA sequence: TGTGCCAGCTCACCGGCTGAGAACACTGAAGCTTTCTTT. The encoded protein is CASSPAENTEAFF.

The chain joins TRBV27 to TRBJ1-2; 8 bases are a match to TRBD1. V shed 5 bases, J shed 7 bases, and the junction held 9 bases outside the gene matches. Germline V CDR1 and CDR2: MNHEY, SMNVEV (reference sequence). The CDR3 extends over 14 amino acids. CDR3 protein: CASSTQGGFFGYTF. DNA of the CDR3: TGTGCCAGCAGTACACAGGGGGGGTTTTTTGGCTACACCTTC.

This chain uses TRBV15 with TRBJ1-1; no clear D. In germline, CDR1 is LNHNV, CDR2 YYDKDF (reference sequence). The CDR3 has 14 residues. Trimming pared 1 base from V and 1 base from J, leaving 7 bases between. DNA of the CDR3: TGTGCCACCAGCAGAGTGAGCCGGAACACTGAAGCTTTCTTT. The encoded protein is CATSRVSRNTEAFF.

This sequence joins TRBV7-9 and TRBJ2-2; D is uncertain. The CDR3 contains 12 residues. The V end was cut by 2 bases, the J end by 6 bases, with 4 bases between. Germline CDR1 SEHNR, CDR2 FQNEAQ (reference sequence). The CDR3 coding sequence is TGTGCCAGCAGCTTATTAGCCGGGGAGCTGTTTTTT. It specifies CASSLLAGELFF.

This clone showed up just once. A read error may account for a junction end that differs from germline. The V call is TRBV5-4, the J call TRBJ1-1; D gene uncertain. The CDR3 has 11 residues. Looked up from germline, CDR1 is SGHNT and CDR2 is YYREEE (reference sequence). CDR3 loop: CASSLNSRQSF. The CDR3 DNA follows: TGTGCCAGCAGCTTAAATAGCCGCCAGAGCTTT.

The chain links TRBV6-5 to TRBJ2-1; no definite D call. This CDR3 is 14 amino acids long. V lost 2 bases to trimming and J lost 10 bases, with 15 bases between them. Per the germline V gene, CDR1 is MNHEY and CDR2 is SVGAGI. The CDR3 sequence: CASSYEAPPWEQFF. CDR3 coding DNA: TGTGCCAGCAGTTACGAGGCGCCACCTTGGGAGCAGTTCTTC.

CDR3 residues: CASSESNRGSYNEQFF. CDR3 DNA sequence: TGTGCCAGCAGTGAAAGCAACAGGGGTTCCTACAATGAGCAGTTCTTC. The chain carries TRBV25-1 and TRBJ2-1; 7 positions match TRBD1. CDR1 and CDR2 (germline): MGHDK, SYGVNS. Trimming took 2 bases from V and 1 from J; bases not matched to a gene: 5. The CDR3 consists of 16 residues. Full variable domain (rest looked up from reference TRBV25-1 and TRBJ2-1): EADIYQTPRYLVIGTGKKITLECSQTMGHDKMYWYQQDPGMELHLIHYSYGVNSTEKGDLSSESTVSRIRTEHFPLTLESARPSHTSQYLCASSESNRGSYNEQFFGPGTRLTVL.

DNA for the CDR3: TGTGCCAGCAGTTTAATCCAAGCCAAAAACATTCAGTACTTC. It is translated as CASSLIQAKNIQYF. The J gene is TRBJ2-4, the V gene TRBV28, with D unresolved. This CDR3 is 14 amino acids long. V was pared by 2 bases and J by 0 bases, with 5 bases between. Per the germline V gene, CDR1 is MDHEN and CDR2 is SYDVKM.

This clone appeared a few times. The chain employs TRBV15 and TRBJ2-1; possible D gene TRBD2, 6 bases. This CDR3 region has 14 residues. Germline assignment: CDR1 LNHNV and CDR2 YYDKDF (reference sequence). V shed 4 bases and J shed 4 bases, with 11 bases lying between them. This CDR3 reads CATSKGGEYNEQFF. As DNA, the CDR3 is TGTGCCACCAGCAAGGGAGGAGAGTACAATGAGCAGTTCTTC. Full variable domain (rest looked up from reference TRBV15 and TRBJ2-1): DAMVIQNPRYQVTQFGKPVTLSCSQTLNHNVMYWYQQKSSQAPKLLFHYYDKDFNNEADTPDNFQSRRPNTSFCFLDIRSPGLGDTAMYLCATSKGGEYNEQFFGPGTRLTVL.

The chain carries TRBV29-1 and TRBJ2-1; a weak D match, TRBD2 (6 bases). Germline lookup yields CDR1 SQVTM and CDR2 ANQGSEA. Trimming took 4 bases from V and 6 from J, leaving 19 bases between them. The CDR3 length is 15 residues. CDR3 nucleotides: TGCAGCGTTGGCCACCGGGGGACTGGGGGCAATGAGCAGTTCTTC. The encoded protein is CSVGHRGTGGNEQFF.

The rearrangement uses TRBV5-1 and TRBJ1-1; 7 bases are shared with TRBD1. This CDR3 contains 15 residues. Trimming at V came to 4 bases and at J to 4 bases, leaving 10 bases not matched to a gene. Germline-derived CDR1 and CDR2 are SGHRS and YFSETQ. CDR3 sequence (DNA): TGCGCCAGCAGCCCTCGACAGGGAACCACCACTGAAGCTTTCTTT. Translated: CASSPRQGTTTEAFF.

The chain is built from TRBV27 and TRBJ1-2; 8 bases map to TRBD1. Germline V gene lookup returns CDR1 MNHEY and CDR2 SMNVEV (reference sequence). The CDR3 has 14 amino acids. The junction had 6 bases not matched to a gene; V was cut back by 7 bases and J by 2 bases. The CDR3 DNA is TGTGCCAGCACTAAAGACAGGGGCAACTATGGCTACACCTTC. Translated, it gives CASTKDRGNYGYTF.

The gene calls are TRBV7-2 and TRBJ2-2; tentative D call: TRBD2 (7 bases). The CDR3 spans 15 residues. V lost 5 bases and J lost 9, with 19 bases in between. Germline V gene sequence: CDR1 SGHTA, CDR2 FQGNSA. Here the CDR3 reads CASSHTMGGRRELFF. Here the CDR3 DNA reads TGTGCCAGCAGCCATACGATGGGGGGGCGCCGGGAGCTGTTTTTT.

This clone was seen once. The J gene is TRBJ2-7, the V gene TRBV27; tentative D call: TRBD2 (5 bases). The CDR3 consists of 12 residues. The germline gives CDR1 MNHEY, CDR2 SMNVEV (reference sequence). V gave up 6 bases and J gave up 3 bases, with 9 bases separating them. CDR3 in amino acids: CASSFRGYEQYF. Here the CDR3 DNA reads TGTGCCAGCAGCTTCCGGGGCTACGAGCAGTACTTC.

The J gene is TRBJ1-2, the V gene TRBV7-2, with 7 positions matching TRBD1. The V and J ends lost 5 bases and 4 bases, in that order; junction bases with no gene match: 10. This CDR3 contains 15 residues. Per the germline V gene, CDR1 is SGHTA and CDR2 is FQGNSA. The DNA of the CDR3 is TGTGCCAGCAGCCGCGGGATGGGACAGACCTATGGCTACACCTTC. Amino acids: CASSRGMGQTYGYTF.

The chain links TRBV29-1 to TRBJ2-1; TRBD2 matches at 11 bases. The CDR3 contains 18 residues. Trimming cost V 6 bases and J 0 bases; bases outside gene matches: 13. In germline, CDR1 is SQVTM, CDR2 ANQGSEA. The CDR3 DNA reads as TGCAGCGTATACCGGGGGACTAGCGGACTACTCTCCTACAATGAGCAGTTCTTC. Amino acid sequence: CSVYRGTSGLLSYNEQFF.

The V call is TRBV27, the J call TRBJ2-2, with a weak D call TRBD1 (6 bases). CDR1 and CDR2 (germline): MNHEY, SMNVEV (reference sequence). The germline V and J ends were trimmed by 3 bases and 2 bases, with 13 bases remaining between them. The length of the CDR3 is 16 residues. As DNA, the CDR3 is TGTGCCAGCAGTTTTGTGGGGGCTCCTAACACCGGGGAGCTGTTTTTT. It specifies CASSFVGAPNTGELFF.

The chain has TRBV7-2 and TRBJ2-1; 7 bases are shared with TRBD2. Trimming took 3 bases from V and 5 from J; bases not matched to a gene: 4. CDR3 length: 14 residues. CDR1 SGHTA and CDR2 FQGNSA come from the germline V gene. CDR3 region: CASSFAGEHNEQFF. The CDR3, as DNA: TGTGCCAGCAGCTTCGCGGGGGAACACAATGAGCAGTTCTTC.